These 23 T cell receptor beta chains were sequenced from one sample in a study of T cell responses to AZD1222 COVID-19 vaccine. Sequencing used immunoSEQ multiplex PCR; TCRdb keeps in-frame clones, though not all of them. The repertoire holds about 150,000 clones, with more than 85% as singletons. Material: peripheral blood, obtained 28 days after the second AZD1222 dose. These receptors originate from an adult who received the AZD1222 COVID-19 vaccine.

The chain combines TRBV5-4 with TRBJ2-1, with unresolved D. CDR3 length: 11 residues. Trimming pared 0 bases from V and 12 bases from J, leaving 7 bases between. Germline CDR1 and CDR2: SGHNT and YYREEE (reference sequence). The CDR3 is CASSLGRAQFF. In nucleotides, the CDR3 is TGTGCCAGCAGCTTGGGACGGGCGCAGTTCTTC.

The chain recombines TRBV19 with TRBJ1-1; D ambiguous. The V end was cut by 6 bases, the J end by 0 bases, with 8 bases between. Germline assignment: CDR1 LNHDA and CDR2 SQIVND (reference sequence). The CDR3 contains 13 residues. CDR3 sequence: CASSRLMNTEAFF. Written as DNA, the CDR3 is TGTGCCAGTAGCCGGTTAATGAACACTGAAGCTTTCTTT.

This clone was picked up one time. This chain uses TRBV6-5 with TRBJ2-5, with 7 bases lining up with TRBD1. The CDR3 runs to 14 residues. The V gene end was trimmed by 7 bases and the J gene end by 5 bases; junction bases not matched to a gene: 10. CDR1 is MNHEY and CDR2 is SVGAGI in the germline V gene. This chain's CDR3 is CASIETGQSETQYF. CDR3 coding DNA: TGTGCCAGCATAGAAACGGGACAGTCGGAGACCCAGTACTTC.

This chain joins TRBV19 and TRBJ1-2; tentative D call: TRBD1 (6 bases). This CDR3 contains 17 residues. V lost 7 bases to trimming and J lost 0 bases, with 21 bases between them. Germline CDR1 reads LNHDA; CDR2 reads SQIVND (reference sequence). DNA for the CDR3: TGTGCCAGTATCTCCCAGACCGGGGGCCAAGCTAACTATGGCTACACCTTC. As protein: CASISQTGGQANYGYTF.

The chain employs TRBV5-1 and TRBJ1-2; 12 bases align to TRBD1. Germline loops: CDR1 SGHRS, CDR2 YFSETQ. This CDR3 has 16 residues. V trimming: 4 bases; J trimming: 7 bases; junction bases outside the gene matches: 11. The CDR3 loop reads CASSPDGTGGDSGYTF. CDR3 coding DNA: TGCGCCAGCAGCCCGGATGGGACAGGGGGCGATTCTGGCTACACCTTC. Complete variable domain (other parts from reference TRBV5-1 and TRBJ1-2): KAGVTQTPRYLIKTRGQQVTLSCSPISGHRSVSWYQQTPGQGLQFLFEYFSETQRNKGNFPGRFSGRQFSNSRSEMNVSTLELGDSALYLCASSPDGTGGDSGYTFGSGTRLTVV.

The chain carries TRBV4-2 and TRBJ2-3; 11 nucleotides agree with TRBD2. The germline V gene has CDR1 LGHNA and CDR2 YNFKEQ. Losses at the gene ends were 0 bases for V and 4 bases for J; bases not matched to a gene: 3. This CDR3 has 16 amino acids. This CDR3 reads CASSQDLAGGPDTQYF. CDR3 coding DNA: TGTGCCAGCAGCCAAGATTTAGCGGGAGGGCCAGATACGCAGTATTTT.

This clone has just one count. The chain uses TRBV3-1 (or the pseudogene TRBV3-2) and TRBJ1-1; D unclear. Trimming cost V 1 base and J 3 bases, with 6 bases left between them. The CDR3 runs to 13 residues. From germline, CDR1 is LGHDT and CDR2 YNNKEL (reference sequence). CDR3 in amino acids: CASSQVIDTEAFF. CDR3 DNA: TGTGCCAGCAGCCAAGTTATTGACACTGAAGCTTTCTTT.

The CDR3 reads CASSLLDTNTEAFF. In DNA form, the CDR3 reads TGTGCCAGCAGCTTATTAGACACCAACACTGAAGCTTTCTTT. The rearrangement links TRBV6-5 to TRBJ1-1; D gene unclear. The CDR3 has 14 amino acids. Trimming removed 6 bases at V and 2 bases at J, with 13 bases between. From germline, CDR1 is MNHEY and CDR2 SVGAGI.

The chain is built from TRBV19 and TRBJ1-4; possible D gene TRBD1, 6 bases. The V and J ends lost 4 bases and 8 bases respectively, with 14 bases between them. Germline CDR1 and CDR2: LNHDA and SQIVND (reference sequence). CDR3 length: 14 amino acids. CDR3 nucleotides: TGTGCCAGTAGTAGAAAGGGGGTGTACGAAAAACTGTTTTTT. Its protein product is CASSRKGVYEKLFF.

The CDR3, as DNA: TGTGCCAGCAGCCCACATCTGCTAGCGGGAGATGACAAAAACATTCAGTACTTC. It specifies CASSPHLLAGDDKNIQYF. J is TRBJ2-4 and V is TRBV9, with TRBD2 identical over 10 bases. Germline assignment: CDR1 SGDLS and CDR2 YYNGEE. V shed 4 bases, J shed 3 bases, and the junction held 13 bases outside the gene matches. This CDR3 has 18 residues.

The chain employs TRBV5-1 and TRBJ1-6, with TRBD1 matching over 8 bases. CDR1 and CDR2 (germline): SGHRS, YFSETQ. The length of the CDR3 is 15 residues. With 4 bases clipped from V and 6 bases from J, the junction kept 6 bases outside the gene matches. CDR3 nucleotide sequence: TGCGCCAGCAGCCTCACACAGGGGGGTAATTCACCCCTCCACTTT. This translates into CASSLTQGGNSPLHF. The whole variable domain, filled in from reference TRBV5-1 and TRBJ1-6, reads KAGVTQTPRYLIKTRGQQVTLSCSPISGHRSVSWYQQTPGQGLQFLFEYFSETQRNKGNFPGRFSGRQFSNSRSEMNVSTLELGDSALYLCASSLTQGGNSPLHFGNGTRLTVT.

The rearrangement links TRBV11-3 to TRBJ2-3; D is ambiguous. V shed 3 bases and J shed 5 bases, with 12 bases lying between them. The CDR3 covers 14 residues. Germline values: CDR1 SGHNT, CDR2 YENEEA. CDR3 coding DNA: TGTGCCAGCAGCTTCGACACCCCAGGAGATACGCAGTATTTT. It translates to CASSFDTPGDTQYF. Together with reference TRBV11-3 and TRBJ2-3, the CDR3 gives the full variable domain: EAGVVQSPRYKIIEKKQPVAFWCNPISGHNTLYWYLQNLGQGPELLIRYENEEAVDDSQLPKDRFSAERLKGVDSTLKIQPAELGDSAVYLCASSFDTPGDTQYFGPGTRLTVL.

The rearrangement links TRBV11-2 to TRBJ2-1; D call uncertain. The CDR3 is 15 residues long. Germline V gene sequence: CDR1 SGHAT, CDR2 FQNNGV. Trimming removed 1 base from V and 5 bases from J, with 12 bases in between. DNA of the CDR3: TGTGCCAGCAGCTTAGGGGCCGGGTTCGACAATGAGCAGTTCTTC. Translated, it gives CASSLGAGFDNEQFF.

CDR3 residues: CASSPPGEIKGYGYTF. The CDR3 coding sequence is TGTGCCAGCTCTCCCCCGGGGGAGATAAAGGGTTATGGCTACACCTTC. The chain couples TRBV18 to TRBJ1-2; D possibly corresponds to TRBD1 (5 bases). This CDR3 region has 16 residues. V dropped 6 bases and J dropped 5 bases, with 22 bases sitting between them. From germline, CDR1 is KGHSH and CDR2 LQKENI.

This CDR3 is CASSRGIPGSDEQYF. The DNA for the CDR3 is TGTGCCAGCAGCCGAGGAATCCCGGGATCCGACGAGCAGTACTTC. The J gene is TRBJ2-7, the V gene TRBV7-8; D perhaps matches TRBD2 (5 bases). V dropped 5 bases and J dropped 5 bases, with 19 bases sitting between them. The CDR3 is 15 amino acids. CDR1 is SGHVS and CDR2 is FQNEAQ in the germline V gene.

This sequence joins TRBV12-5 and TRBJ2-2; D gene ambiguous. Germline CDR1 reads LGHNT; CDR2 reads FRNRAP. V was clipped by 3 bases and J by 4 bases, with 9 bases between them. The CDR3 loop spans 14 amino acids. The CDR3 region has the DNA TGTGCTAGTGGTTTAGGACCTGCCACCGGGGAGCTGTTTTTT. It codes for CASGLGPATGELFF.

Regarding this clone: The sample contains more than one DNA sequence encoding this CDR3. The gene calls are TRBV6-5 and TRBJ1-1; D is uncertain. The V end was cut by 2 bases, the J end by 0 bases, with 7 bases between. Germline V lookup: CDR1 MNHEY, CDR2 SVGAGI. The CDR3 has 14 residues. DNA for the CDR3: TGTGCCAGCAGTTACCCGGGGATGAACACTGAAGCTTTCTTT. The encoded protein is CASSYPGMNTEAFF.

The DNA for the CDR3 is TGTGCCAGCAGTTTCTCGGGACAGGGAGCGAATGAGCAGTTCTTC. This codes for CASSFSGQGANEQFF. The chain uses TRBV28 and TRBJ2-1, with 9 bases aligning to TRBD1. The CDR3 spans 15 residues. Germline V gives CDR1 MDHEN, CDR2 SYDVKM. The ends lost 3 bases at V and 7 bases at J; junction bases unmatched: 7. The whole variable domain, remainder taken from reference TRBV28 and TRBJ2-1, is DVKVTQSSRYLVKRTGEKVFLECVQDMDHENMFWYRQDPGLGLRLIYFSYDVKMKEKGDIPEGYSVSREKKERFSLILESASTNQTSMYLCASSFSGQGANEQFFGPGTRLTVL.

The V gene is TRBV11-2, the J gene TRBJ1-6, with D possibly being TRBD1 (6 bases). Looked up from germline, CDR1 is SGHAT and CDR2 is FQNNGV. Trimming stripped 1 base from V and 5 bases from J, with 6 bases between. The CDR3 contains 14 residues. The chain's CDR3 is CASSLGDNNSPLHF. The CDR3 nucleotides are TGTGCCAGCAGCTTAGGGGACAATAATTCACCCCTCCACTTT.

The chain combines TRBV3-1 (or the pseudogene TRBV3-2) with TRBJ2-3; 12 bases agree with TRBD2. The CDR3 has 18 residues. V gave up 0 bases and J gave up 2 bases; unmatched junction bases: 6. The germline V gene encodes CDR1 LGHDT and CDR2 YNNKEL (reference sequence). The CDR3: CASSQDLGLAGLTDTQYF. The CDR3 region has the DNA TGTGCCAGCAGCCAAGATCTAGGACTAGCGGGGCTCACAGATACGCAGTATTTT.

CDR3 nucleotides: TGCAGCGTTCGCCGGACGGGCACAGATACGCAGTATTTT. Its protein is CSVRRTGTDTQYF. The chain combines TRBV29-1 with TRBJ2-3; D unresolved. Between the trimmed V and J ends, which lost 5 bases and 1 base, there was a span of 10 bases. CDR1 and CDR2 from the germline V gene are SQVTM and ANQGSEA. This CDR3 contains 13 residues.

The chain joins TRBV13 to TRBJ1-2; D remains ambiguous. Germline CDR1 reads PRHDT; CDR2 reads FYEKMQ (reference sequence). V was clipped by 0 bases and J by 4 bases, with 3 bases between them. The CDR3 consists of 12 residues. CDR3 amino acids: CASSLGLYGYTF. Here the CDR3 DNA reads TGTGCCAGCAGCTTAGGGCTCTATGGCTACACCTTC.

This sequence joins TRBV10-3 and TRBJ1-3; D is ambiguous. V was clipped by 4 bases and J by 4 bases, with 11 bases between them. The CDR3 is 14 residues long. Germline V gives CDR1 ENHRY, CDR2 SYGVKD. In DNA form, the CDR3 reads TGTGCCATCAGTGGAGGTGCGCCAGGAAACACCATATATTTT. Its translation is CAISGGAPGNTIYF.